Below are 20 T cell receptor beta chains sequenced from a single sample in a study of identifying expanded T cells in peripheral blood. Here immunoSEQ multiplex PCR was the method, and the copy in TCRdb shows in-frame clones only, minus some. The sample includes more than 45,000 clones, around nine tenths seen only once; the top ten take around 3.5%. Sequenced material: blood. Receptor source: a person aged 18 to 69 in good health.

CDR3 nucleotide sequence: TGTGCCAGCAGTGACAGGGGGGGGGAGCAGTACTTC. Residues: CASSDRGGEQYF. The rearrangement joins TRBV2 to TRBJ2-7; the D call may be TRBD1 or TRBD2 (7 bases each). Germline V gene lookup returns CDR1 SNHLY and CDR2 FYNNEI. CDR3 size: 12 residues. V lost 3 bases and J lost 7, with 10 bases in between.

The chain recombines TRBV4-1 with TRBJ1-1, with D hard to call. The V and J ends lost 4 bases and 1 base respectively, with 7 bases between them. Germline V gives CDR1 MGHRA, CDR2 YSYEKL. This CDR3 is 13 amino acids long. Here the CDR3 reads CASSPEGNTEAFF. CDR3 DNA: TGCGCCAGCAGCCCCGAGGGGAACACTGAAGCTTTCTTT.

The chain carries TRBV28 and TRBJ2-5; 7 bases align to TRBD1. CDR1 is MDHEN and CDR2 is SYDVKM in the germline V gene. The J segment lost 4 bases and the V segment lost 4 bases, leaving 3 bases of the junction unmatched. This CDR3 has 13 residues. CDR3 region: CASSWTGGETQYF. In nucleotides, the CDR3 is TGTGCCAGCAGTTGGACAGGAGGAGAGACCCAGTACTTC. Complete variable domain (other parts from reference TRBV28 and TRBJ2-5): DVKVTQSSRYLVKRTGEKVFLECVQDMDHENMFWYRQDPGLGLRLIYFSYDVKMKEKGDIPEGYSVSREKKERFSLILESASTNQTSMYLCASSWTGGETQYFGPGTRLLVL.

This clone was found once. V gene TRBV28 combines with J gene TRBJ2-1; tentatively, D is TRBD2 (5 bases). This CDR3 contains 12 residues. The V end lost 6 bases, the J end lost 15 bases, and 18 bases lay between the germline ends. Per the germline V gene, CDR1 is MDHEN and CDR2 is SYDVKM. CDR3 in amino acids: CASSGLVRDRFF. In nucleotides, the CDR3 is TGTGCCAGCAGCGGACTCGTCCGGGATCGGTTCTTC.

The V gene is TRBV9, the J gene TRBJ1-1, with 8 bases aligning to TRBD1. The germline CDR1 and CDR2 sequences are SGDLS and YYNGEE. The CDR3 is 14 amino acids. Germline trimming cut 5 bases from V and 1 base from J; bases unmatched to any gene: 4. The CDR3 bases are TGTGCCAGCAGTGCAGGGGGCTCGAACACTGAAGCTTTCTTT. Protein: CASSAGGSNTEAFF.

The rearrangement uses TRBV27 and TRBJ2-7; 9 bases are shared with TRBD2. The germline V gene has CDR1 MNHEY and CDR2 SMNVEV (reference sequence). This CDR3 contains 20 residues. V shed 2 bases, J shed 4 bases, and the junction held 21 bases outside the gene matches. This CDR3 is CASSLIFGLGGRDKRYEQYF. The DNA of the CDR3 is TGTGCCAGCAGTTTAATCTTTGGGCTTGGCGGGAGGGATAAGAGGTACGAGCAGTACTTC.

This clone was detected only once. CDR3 in DNA: TGTGCCAGCAGCCTCCGACTAGGAGCAGATACGCAGTATTTT. This translates into CASSLRLGADTQYF. The chain combines TRBV4-2 with TRBJ2-3; the D gene is possibly TRBD2 (6 bases). Germline loops: CDR1 LGHNA, CDR2 YNFKEQ. V shed 4 bases and J shed 4 bases, with 12 bases lying between them. The CDR3 consists of 14 residues.

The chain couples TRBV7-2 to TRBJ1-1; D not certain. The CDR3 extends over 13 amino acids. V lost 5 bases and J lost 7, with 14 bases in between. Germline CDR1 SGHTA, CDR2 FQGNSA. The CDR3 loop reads CASSNFGYLEAFF. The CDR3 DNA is TGTGCCAGCAGCAACTTTGGGTATCTTGAAGCTTTCTTT. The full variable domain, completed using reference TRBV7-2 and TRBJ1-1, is GAGVSQSPSNKVTEKGKDVELRCDPISGHTALYWYRQSLGQGLEFLIYFQGNSAPDKSGLPSDRFSAERTGGSVSTLTIQRTQQEDSAVYLCASSNFGYLEAFFGQGTRLTVV.

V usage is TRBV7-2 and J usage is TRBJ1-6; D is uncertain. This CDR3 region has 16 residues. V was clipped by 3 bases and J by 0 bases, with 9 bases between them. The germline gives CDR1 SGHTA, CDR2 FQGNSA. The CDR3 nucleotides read TGTGCCAGCAGCTTGAGTGTCAGCTCCTATAATTCACCCCTCCACTTT. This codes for CASSLSVSSYNSPLHF. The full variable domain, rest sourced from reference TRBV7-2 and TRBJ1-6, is GAGVSQSPSNKVTEKGKDVELRCDPISGHTALYWYRQSLGQGLEFLIYFQGNSAPDKSGLPSDRFSAERTGGSVSTLTIQRTQQEDSAVYLCASSLSVSSYNSPLHFGNGTRLTVT.

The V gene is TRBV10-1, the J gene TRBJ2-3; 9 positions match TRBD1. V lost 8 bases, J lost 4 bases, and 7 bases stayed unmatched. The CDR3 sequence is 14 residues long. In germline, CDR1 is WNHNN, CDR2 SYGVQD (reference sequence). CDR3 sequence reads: CASGGQGRPDTQYF. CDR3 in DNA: TGCGCCAGCGGGGGACAGGGCCGCCCAGATACGCAGTATTTT.

The CDR3 is CATSRTGTGTGELFF. The CDR3 nucleotides are TGTGCCACCAGTAGAACAGGGACTGGCACCGGGGAGCTGTTTTTT. V usage is TRBV15 and J usage is TRBJ2-2; either TRBD1 or TRBD2 may fit D (6 bases each). CDR1 and CDR2 from the germline V gene are LNHNV and YYDKDF (reference sequence). Trimming shortened V by 6 bases and J by 4 bases, and 15 bases separated the two germline ends. The CDR3 extends over 15 amino acids.

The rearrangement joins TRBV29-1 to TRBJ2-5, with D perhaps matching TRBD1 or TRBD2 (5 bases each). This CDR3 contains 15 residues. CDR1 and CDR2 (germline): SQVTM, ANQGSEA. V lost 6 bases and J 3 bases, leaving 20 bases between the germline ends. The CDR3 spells CSVDEPGRAKETQYF. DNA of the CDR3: TGCAGCGTAGACGAACCGGGGCGCGCGAAAGAGACCCAGTACTTC.

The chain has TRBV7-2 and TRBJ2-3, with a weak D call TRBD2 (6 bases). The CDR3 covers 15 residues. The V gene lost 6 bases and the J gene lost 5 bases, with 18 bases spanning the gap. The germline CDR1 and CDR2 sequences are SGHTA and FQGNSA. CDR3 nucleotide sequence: TGTGCCAGCAGTCGCTCCCCCGGGAGTGGAGATACGCAGTATTTT. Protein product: CASSRSPGSGDTQYF.

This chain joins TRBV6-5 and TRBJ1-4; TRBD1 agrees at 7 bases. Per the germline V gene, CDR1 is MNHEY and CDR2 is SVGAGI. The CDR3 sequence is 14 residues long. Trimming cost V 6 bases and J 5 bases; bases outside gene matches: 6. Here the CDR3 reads CASSRGQKNEKLFF. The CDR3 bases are TGTGCCAGCAGCCGGGGACAGAAGAATGAAAAACTGTTTTTT.

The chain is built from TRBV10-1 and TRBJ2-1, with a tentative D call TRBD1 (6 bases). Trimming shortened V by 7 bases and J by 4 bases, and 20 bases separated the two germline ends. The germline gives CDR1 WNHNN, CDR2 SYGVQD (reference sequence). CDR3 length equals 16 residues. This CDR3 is CASNSSRGGVYNEQFF. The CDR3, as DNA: TGCGCCAGCAACTCATCACGAGGGGGAGTTTACAATGAGCAGTTCTTC.

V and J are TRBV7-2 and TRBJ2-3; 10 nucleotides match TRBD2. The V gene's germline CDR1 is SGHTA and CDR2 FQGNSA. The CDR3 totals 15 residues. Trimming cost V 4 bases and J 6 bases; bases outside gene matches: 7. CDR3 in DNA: TGTGCCAGCAGCTATAGGACTAGCGGTGGGGATACGCAGTATTTT. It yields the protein CASSYRTSGGDTQYF.

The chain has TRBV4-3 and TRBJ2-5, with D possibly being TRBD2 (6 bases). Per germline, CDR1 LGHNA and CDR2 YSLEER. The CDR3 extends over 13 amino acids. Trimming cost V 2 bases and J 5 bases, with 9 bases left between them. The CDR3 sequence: CASSQSLAETQYF. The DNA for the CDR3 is TGCGCCAGCAGCCAATCCCTAGCGGAGACCCAGTACTTC.

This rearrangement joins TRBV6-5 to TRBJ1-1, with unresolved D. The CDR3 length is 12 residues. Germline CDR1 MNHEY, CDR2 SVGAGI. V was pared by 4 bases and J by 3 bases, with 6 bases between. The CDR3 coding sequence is TGTGCCAGCAGTTCGGGATACACTGAAGCTTTCTTT. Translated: CASSSGYTEAFF.

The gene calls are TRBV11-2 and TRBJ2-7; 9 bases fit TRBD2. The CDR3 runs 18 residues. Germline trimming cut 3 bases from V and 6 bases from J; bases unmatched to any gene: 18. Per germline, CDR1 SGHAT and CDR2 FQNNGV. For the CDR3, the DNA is TGTGCCAGCAGCTTTCGTAGCGGGGGTTCTTCTAGTAGGGGCGAGCAGTACTTC. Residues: CASSFRSGGSSSRGEQYF.

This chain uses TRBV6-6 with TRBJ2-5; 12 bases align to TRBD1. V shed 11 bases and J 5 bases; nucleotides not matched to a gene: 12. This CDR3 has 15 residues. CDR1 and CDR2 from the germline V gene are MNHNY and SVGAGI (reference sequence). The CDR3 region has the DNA TGTGCCGCCGGCCCCCGGGACAGGGGGCTGGAGACCCAGTACTTC. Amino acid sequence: CAAGPRDRGLETQYF.